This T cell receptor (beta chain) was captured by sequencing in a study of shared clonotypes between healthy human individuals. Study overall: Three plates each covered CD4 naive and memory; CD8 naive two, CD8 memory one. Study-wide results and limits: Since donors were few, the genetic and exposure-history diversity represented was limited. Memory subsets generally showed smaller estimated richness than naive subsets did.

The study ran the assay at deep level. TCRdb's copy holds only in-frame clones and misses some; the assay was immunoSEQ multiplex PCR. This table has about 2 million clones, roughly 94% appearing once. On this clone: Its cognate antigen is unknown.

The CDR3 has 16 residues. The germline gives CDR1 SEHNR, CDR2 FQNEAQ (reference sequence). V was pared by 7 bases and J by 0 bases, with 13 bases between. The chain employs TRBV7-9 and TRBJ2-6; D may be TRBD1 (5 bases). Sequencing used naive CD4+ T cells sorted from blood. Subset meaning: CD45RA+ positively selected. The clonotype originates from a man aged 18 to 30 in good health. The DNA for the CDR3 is TGTGCCAGCACCGACAGCGCCTCCTCTGGGGCCAACGTCCTGACTTTC. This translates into CASTDSASSGANVLTF.